This T cell receptor (beta chain) was retrieved from a study of T cells in localized non-small cell lung cancer. Study-level results: Analysis by sequencing included only one tumor region, so heterogeneity remains possible. When the top 100 tumor clones were examined, a median about 60 of them also appeared in the adjacent lung, which was paired and uninvolved. In uninvolved adjacent lung, T cell clonality reached its highest value, exceeding tumor.

The repertoire was sequenced with immunoSEQ multiplex PCR; TCRdb's copy has only in-frame clones and lacks some. The sample lists 15,000 to 25,000 clones, about nine tenths occurring once. This clone was detected only a few times. The target antigen is unknown. The V gene's germline CDR1 is GTSNPN and CDR2 SVGIG (reference sequence). CDR3 length: 14 residues. Trimming took off 2 bases at V and 1 base at J, with 12 bases between the two ends. The sample was peripheral blood, taken before any cancer treatment. This TCR derives from a man between 35 and 75 years old with stage I lung adenocarcinoma. The chain has TRBV30 and TRBJ2-7, with a weak D call TRBD2 (6 bases). CDR3 amino acids: CAWSPGGSSYEQYF. The CDR3 DNA sequence: TGTGCCTGGAGTCCTGGGGGGAGTTCCTACGAGCAGTACTTC.